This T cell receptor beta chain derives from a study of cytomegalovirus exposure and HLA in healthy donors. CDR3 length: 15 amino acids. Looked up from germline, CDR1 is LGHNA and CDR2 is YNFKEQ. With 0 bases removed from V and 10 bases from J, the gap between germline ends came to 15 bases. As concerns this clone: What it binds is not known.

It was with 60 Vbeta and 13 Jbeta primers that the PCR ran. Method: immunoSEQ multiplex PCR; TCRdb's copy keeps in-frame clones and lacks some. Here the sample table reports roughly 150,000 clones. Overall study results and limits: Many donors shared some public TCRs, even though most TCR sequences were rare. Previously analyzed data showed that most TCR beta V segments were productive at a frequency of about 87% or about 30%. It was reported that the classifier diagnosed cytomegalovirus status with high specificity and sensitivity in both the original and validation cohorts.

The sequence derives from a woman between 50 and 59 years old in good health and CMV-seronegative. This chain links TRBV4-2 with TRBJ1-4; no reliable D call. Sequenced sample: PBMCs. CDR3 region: CASSQEEKLPGKLFF. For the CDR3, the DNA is TGTGCCAGCAGCCAAGAGGAGAAGTTACCCGGAAAACTGTTTTTT.